The TCR beta chain described here comes from a study of OX40 agonist ivuxolimab in advanced cancers. Study-level background: Patients received ivuxolimab, an agonistic anti-OX40 (CD134) antibody. Those treated in dose escalation had hepatocellular carcinoma, melanoma, renal cell cancer or head and neck cancer.

General study findings and limits: No antigen was identified for the clonally expanded peripheral T cells.

CDR1 and CDR2 (germline): KGHSH, LQKENI. V lost 6 bases to trimming and J lost 3 bases; unmatched junction nucleotides: 8. This CDR3 contains 14 residues. In the case of this clone: Its specificity is not known.

The assay was immunoSEQ multiplex PCR, and TCRdb's table has in-frame clones only and misses some. The repertoire holds roughly 98,000 clones, about 80% seen once, with roughly 1.5% in the top ten. The TCR was taken from an adult with an advanced solid tumor such as melanoma, head and neck, liver or kidney cancer. The rearrangement joins TRBV18 to TRBJ2-7, with TRBD1 identical over 7 bases. The sample in question was CD4+ or CD8+ T cells sorted from blood, obtained in a trial of the OX40 agonist ivuxolimab. In nucleotides, the CDR3 is TGTGCCAGCTCTACCGGGACAGTCAACTACGAGCAGTACTTC. This codes for CASSTGTVNYEQYF.